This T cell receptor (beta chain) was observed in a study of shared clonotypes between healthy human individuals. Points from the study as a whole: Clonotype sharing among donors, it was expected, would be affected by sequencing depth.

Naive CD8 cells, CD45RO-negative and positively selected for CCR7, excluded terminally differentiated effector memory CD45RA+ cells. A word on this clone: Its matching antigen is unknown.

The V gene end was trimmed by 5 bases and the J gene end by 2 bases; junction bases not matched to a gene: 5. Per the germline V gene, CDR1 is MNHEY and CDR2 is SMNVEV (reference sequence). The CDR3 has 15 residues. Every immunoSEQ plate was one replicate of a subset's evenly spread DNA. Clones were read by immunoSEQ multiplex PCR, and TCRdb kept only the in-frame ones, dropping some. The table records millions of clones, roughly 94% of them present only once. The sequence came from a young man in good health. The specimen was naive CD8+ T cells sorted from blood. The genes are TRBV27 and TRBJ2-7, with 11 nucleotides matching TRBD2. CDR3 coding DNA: TGTGCCAGCAGTCTAGCGGGAGGAGCGACCTACGAGCAGTACTTC. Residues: CASSLAGGATYEQYF.